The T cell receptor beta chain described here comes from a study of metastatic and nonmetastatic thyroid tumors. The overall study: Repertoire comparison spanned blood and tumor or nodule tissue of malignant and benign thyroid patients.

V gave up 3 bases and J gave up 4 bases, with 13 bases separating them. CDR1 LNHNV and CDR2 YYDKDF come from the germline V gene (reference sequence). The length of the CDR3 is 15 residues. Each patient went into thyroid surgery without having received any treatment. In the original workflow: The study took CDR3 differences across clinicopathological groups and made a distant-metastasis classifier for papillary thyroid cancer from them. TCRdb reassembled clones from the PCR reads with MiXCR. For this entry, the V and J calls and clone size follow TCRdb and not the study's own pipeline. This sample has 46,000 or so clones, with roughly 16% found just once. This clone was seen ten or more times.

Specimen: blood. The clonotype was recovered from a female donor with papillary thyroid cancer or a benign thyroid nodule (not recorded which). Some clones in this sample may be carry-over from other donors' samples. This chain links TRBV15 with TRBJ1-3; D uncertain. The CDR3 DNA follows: TGTGCCACCAGCAGGGCTGTTGGTCGGGGAAACACCATATATTTT. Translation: CATSRAVGRGNTIYF.